One T cell receptor (beta chain) is described in this entry. Its specificity is not known. TCRdb's table, derived via immunoSEQ multiplex PCR, lists solely in-frame clones and lacks some. The table has some 64,000 clones, 83% seen once. The data were taken from a study of OX40 agonist ivuxolimab in advanced cancers. The overall study: Patients treated during dose escalation were battling hepatocellular carcinoma, melanoma, renal cell or head and neck cancer. Males comprised 82.7% of the group, whose mean age was about 60 years (range 23 to 79). Study-level results: With doses of 0.1-3.0 mg/kg, partial responders showed among the lowest clonal expansion.

The CDR3 extends over 12 amino acids. The germline V and J ends were trimmed by 1 base and 8 bases, with 6 bases remaining between them. Germline V gene lookup returns CDR1 SEHNR and CDR2 FQNEAQ (reference sequence). This rearrangement joins TRBV7-9 to TRBJ2-1; D not certain. This sample comprised CD4+ or CD8+ T cells sorted from blood, obtained in a trial of the OX40 agonist ivuxolimab. The TCR originated in an adult with an advanced solid tumor such as melanoma, head and neck, liver or kidney cancer. The CDR3 region has the DNA TGTGCCAGCAGCTTAGACGCGGATGAGCAGTTCTTC. Translated: CASSLDADEQFF.